This entry lists 23 T cell receptor beta chains sequenced from one sample in a study of blood T cell repertoires in COVID-19. Clones were sequenced by immunoSEQ multiplex PCR, and TCRdb holds only the in-frame ones, with some missing. The table shows about 120,000 clones, with more than 90% occurring only once. Material for sequencing was peripheral blood. These receptors were obtained from a man aged 55 to 70 with COVID-19, enrolled during active disease.

The count of this clone is one. This sequence joins TRBV9 and TRBJ2-1; 9 bases agree with TRBD2. V was clipped by 4 bases and J by 1 base; unmatched bases: 6. The germline gives CDR1 SGDLS, CDR2 YYNGEE. CDR3 size: 16 residues. The chain's CDR3 is CASSPPAGGSYNEQFF. The CDR3 DNA sequence: TGTGCCAGCAGCCCCCCAGCGGGAGGATCCTACAATGAGCAGTTCTTC.

The rearrangement links TRBV7-9 to TRBJ2-5, with 7 nucleotides matching TRBD1. The V gene's germline CDR1 is SEHNR and CDR2 FQNEAQ (reference sequence). The CDR3 is 13 residues long. Trimming removed 5 bases from V and 2 bases from J; junction bases left unmatched: 2. The CDR3 loop reads CASSRDSQETQYF. The CDR3 DNA is TGTGCCAGCAGCCGGGACAGTCAAGAGACCCAGTACTTC.

The rearrangement uses TRBV30 and TRBJ2-1, with 9 bases that match TRBD1. This CDR3 comprises 14 residues. Germline V gene lookup returns CDR1 GTSNPN and CDR2 SVGIG (reference sequence). V lost 4 bases, J lost 6 bases, and 7 bases stayed unmatched. The CDR3 loop reads CAWTRDREVNEQFF. CDR3 coding DNA: TGTGCCTGGACCCGGGACAGGGAGGTCAATGAGCAGTTCTTC.

A remark on this clone: Other DNA variants within this sample encode the same CDR3. The chain has TRBV3-1 (or the pseudogene TRBV3-2) and TRBJ2-7; 15 bases agree with TRBD2. The V and J ends lost 3 bases and 3 bases, in that order; junction bases with no gene match: 0. CDR1 is LGHDT and CDR2 is YNNKEL in the germline V gene (reference sequence). The CDR3 length is 15 residues. The CDR3 bases are TGTGCCAGCAGCCAGGGACTAGCGGGGGGCTACGAGCAGTACTTC. This gives the protein CASSQGLAGGYEQYF.

The gene calls are TRBV19 and TRBJ1-1; D may be TRBD1 (6 bases). In germline, CDR1 is LNHDA, CDR2 SQIVND (reference sequence). CDR3 length equals 14 residues. The V gene lost 6 bases and the J gene lost 1 base, with 12 bases spanning the gap. CDR3 amino acids: CASRTGTPNTEAFF. CDR3 sequence (DNA): TGTGCCAGTAGGACCGGGACACCGAACACTGAAGCTTTCTTT.

The V gene is TRBV11-2, the J gene TRBJ2-2; TRBD2 agrees at 7 bases. The CDR3 totals 15 residues. Losses at the gene ends were 3 bases for V and 6 bases for J; bases not matched to a gene: 7. CDR1 is SGHAT, CDR2 FQNNGV, per germline. This CDR3 reads CASSFNRLAAGELFF. Written as DNA, the CDR3 is TGTGCCAGCAGCTTTAATAGACTAGCAGCCGGGGAGCTGTTTTTT.

This chain links TRBV24-1 with TRBJ2-1; a possible D gene is TRBD1 (6 bases). The germline gives CDR1 KGHDR, CDR2 SFDVKD. Trimming shortened V by 3 bases and J by 6 bases, and 17 bases separated the two germline ends. The CDR3 consists of 16 residues. In nucleotides, the CDR3 is TGTGCCACCAGTGATCACAGACAGGCTGAGGGCAATGAGCAGTTCTTC. Its translation: CATSDHRQAEGNEQFF.

This clone has a handful of counts. The gene calls are TRBV6-5 and TRBJ1-1; D may be TRBD1 (5 bases). The CDR3 spans 14 residues. V shed 2 bases and J shed 5 bases, with 12 bases lying between them. Germline CDR1 is MNHEY and CDR2 is SVGAGI. CDR3 bases: TGTGCCAGCAGTTACGTTGACAGTAGGACTGAAGCTTTCTTT. The encoded protein is CASSYVDSRTEAFF.

The chain links TRBV5-1 to TRBJ2-1, with D possibly being TRBD2 (6 bases). Between the trimmed V and J ends, which lost 0 bases and 6 bases, there was a span of 13 bases. This CDR3 region has 15 residues. Germline V gives CDR1 SGHRS, CDR2 YFSETQ. CDR3 loop: CASSLVGGGGNEQFF. Written as DNA, the CDR3 is TGCGCCAGCAGCTTGGTGGGGGGAGGCGGCAATGAGCAGTTCTTC.

The chain has TRBV4-1 and TRBJ2-1; D uncertain. The length of the CDR3 is 14 residues. V was shortened by 2 bases and J by 7 bases, with 12 bases between the two germline ends. Germline lookup yields CDR1 MGHRA and CDR2 YSYEKL. The CDR3 nucleotides are TGCGCCAGCAGCCAAAAGCTTCTAGGAAATGAGCAGTTCTTC. Protein sequence: CASSQKLLGNEQFF.

In this sample, this clone turned up once. The CDR3: CATSRGAPTEAFF. The CDR3 coding sequence is TGTGCCACCAGCCGGGGGGCCCCCACTGAAGCTTTCTTT. This chain links TRBV15 with TRBJ1-1; tentative D call: TRBD1 (6 bases). The ends were cut back, 5 bases at V and 4 bases at J, with 11 bases in the middle. Germline CDR1 reads LNHNV; CDR2 reads YYDKDF (reference sequence). This CDR3 has 13 amino acids.

V gene TRBV19 combines with J gene TRBJ2-3, with D perhaps TRBD2 (5 bases). Germline assignment: CDR1 LNHDA and CDR2 SQIVND (reference sequence). CDR3 length: 13 amino acids. The V end lost 3 bases, the J end lost 4 bases, and 8 bases lay between the germline ends. DNA for the CDR3: TGTGCCAGTAGTATGGGAGTTTCAGATACGCAGTATTTT. This gives the protein CASSMGVSDTQYF.

The chain recombines TRBV30 with TRBJ1-2; TRBD1 might be the D (5 bases). The V end lost 0 bases, the J end lost 4 bases, and 9 bases lay between the germline ends. Germline-derived CDR1 and CDR2 are GTSNPN and SVGIG (reference sequence). CDR3 size: 13 residues. CDR3 in DNA: TGTGCCTGGAGTGTAGGGACTACCTATGGCTACACCTTC. Protein sequence: CAWSVGTTYGYTF.

The V call is TRBV18, the J call TRBJ2-1, with D uncertain. The V gene's germline CDR1 is KGHSH and CDR2 LQKENI. CDR3 length: 13 amino acids. V lost 0 bases to trimming and J lost 6 bases, with 6 bases between them. CDR3 DNA: TGTGCCAGCTCACCACCCACCAGCAATGAGCAGTTCTTC. The encoded protein is CASSPPTSNEQFF.

The chain recombines TRBV15 with TRBJ2-1, with D possibly being TRBD1 (6 bases). The germline gives CDR1 LNHNV, CDR2 YYDKDF (reference sequence). V gave up 0 bases and J gave up 8 bases, with 14 bases separating them. This CDR3 is built from 15 residues. The DNA of the CDR3 is TGTGCCACCAGCAGAGAGACAGGAAGGGGAGATGAGCAGTTCTTC. This codes for CATSRETGRGDEQFF.

The chain couples TRBV25-1 to TRBJ1-6, with D perhaps TRBD1 (5 bases). This CDR3 region has 15 residues. The germline V gene has CDR1 MGHDK and CDR2 SYGVNS. V lost 1 base and J lost 8, with 12 bases in between. This CDR3 reads CASSESGGEDSPLHF. The CDR3 nucleotides are TGTGCCAGCAGTGAATCGGGAGGGGAGGATTCACCCCTCCACTTT.

J is TRBJ2-2 and V is TRBV30, with 8 bases fitting TRBD2. This CDR3 spans 14 amino acids. Germline CDR1 GTSNPN, CDR2 SVGIG (reference sequence). With V trimmed by 3 bases and J by 4 bases, 4 bases remained unmatched. CDR3 protein: CAWRLAETTGELFF. The CDR3 DNA is TGTGCCTGGAGACTAGCGGAGACCACCGGGGAGCTGTTTTTT.

The CDR3 DNA is TGTGCCAGCAGCTTACAGGGACAAGAGACCCAGTACTTC. Protein: CASSLQGQETQYF. The chain recombines TRBV5-6 with TRBJ2-5; D is possibly TRBD1 (6 bases). V was pared by 2 bases and J by 2 bases, with 7 bases between. The CDR3 covers 13 residues. CDR1 is SGHDT and CDR2 is YYEEEE in the germline V gene. Based on the CDR3 plus reference TRBV5-6 and TRBJ2-5, the full variable domain is DAGVTQSPTHLIKTRGQQVTLRCSPKSGHDTVSWYQQALGQGPQFIFQYYEEEERQRGNFPDRFSGHQFPNYSSELNVNALLLGDSALYLCASSLQGQETQYFGPGTRLLVL.

CDR3 residues: CASSSPGLAGVEQYF. The CDR3, as DNA: TGTGCCAGCAGTAGTCCGGGACTAGCGGGAGTCGAGCAGTACTTC. V and J are TRBV28 and TRBJ2-7; 14 positions agree with TRBD2. The CDR3 runs to 15 residues. Germline values: CDR1 MDHEN, CDR2 SYDVKM. The J segment lost 6 bases and the V segment lost 5 bases, leaving 6 bases of the junction unmatched.

V and J are TRBV30 and TRBJ1-6, with D perhaps TRBD1 (5 bases). This CDR3 is 15 amino acids long. V was clipped by 0 bases and J by 7 bases, with 13 bases between them. Germline V lookup: CDR1 GTSNPN, CDR2 SVGIG (reference sequence). The CDR3 nucleotides read TGTGCCTGGAGTGTACTGAAGGGGCGAAATTCACCCCTCCACTTT. Translated, it gives CAWSVLKGRNSPLHF.

This clone came up a few times. The chain is built from TRBV9 and TRBJ1-2; possibly TRBD1 for D (5 bases). Deletions cut 0 bases from V and 8 bases from J, with 14 bases between. Germline values: CDR1 SGDLS, CDR2 YYNGEE. The CDR3 has 14 amino acids. The CDR3 reads CASSVGTREGGYTF. Written as DNA, the CDR3 is TGTGCCAGCAGCGTAGGGACACGAGAAGGGGGCTACACCTTC.

A single count supports this clone. The chain has TRBV5-4 and TRBJ1-4, with D perhaps TRBD1 (6 bases). Trimming took 3 bases from V and 10 from J, leaving 25 bases between them. The CDR3 consists of 17 residues. Germline V gene sequence: CDR1 SGHNT, CDR2 YYREEE (reference sequence). CDR3 in amino acids: CASSSGGTGFVVGKLFF. As DNA, the CDR3 is TGTGCCAGCAGCTCGGGGGGCACAGGGTTTGTCGTAGGAAAACTGTTTTTT.

This chain connects TRBV27 to TRBJ2-7, with 9 bases aligning to TRBD2. V dropped 3 bases and J dropped 6; count of bases not matched to a gene: 12. CDR3 size: 16 residues. The germline CDR1 and CDR2 sequences are MNHEY and SMNVEV (reference sequence). The CDR3 DNA reads as TGTGCCAGCAGTTTGTTCGTAGCGGGAGCCCGCGGCGAGCAGTACTTC. It translates to CASSLFVAGARGEQYF.